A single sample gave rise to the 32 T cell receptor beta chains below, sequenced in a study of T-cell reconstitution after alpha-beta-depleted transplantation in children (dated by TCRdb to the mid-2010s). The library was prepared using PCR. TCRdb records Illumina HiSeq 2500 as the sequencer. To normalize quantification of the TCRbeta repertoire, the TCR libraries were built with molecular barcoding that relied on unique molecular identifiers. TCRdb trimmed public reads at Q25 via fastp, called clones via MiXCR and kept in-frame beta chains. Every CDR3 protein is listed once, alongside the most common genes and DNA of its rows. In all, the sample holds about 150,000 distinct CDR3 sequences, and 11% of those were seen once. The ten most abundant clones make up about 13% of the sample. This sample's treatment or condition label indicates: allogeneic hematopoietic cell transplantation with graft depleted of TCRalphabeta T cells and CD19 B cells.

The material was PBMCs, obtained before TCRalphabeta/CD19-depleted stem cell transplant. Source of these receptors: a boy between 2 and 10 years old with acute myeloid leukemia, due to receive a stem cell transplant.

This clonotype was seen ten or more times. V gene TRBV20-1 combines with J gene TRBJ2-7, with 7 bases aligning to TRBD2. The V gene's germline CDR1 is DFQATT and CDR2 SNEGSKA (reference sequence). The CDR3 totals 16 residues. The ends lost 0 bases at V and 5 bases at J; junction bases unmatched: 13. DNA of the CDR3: TGCAGTGCTAGAGATCTGTCTGGCGGGAGAGATCACGAGCAGTACTTC. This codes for CSARDLSGGRDHEQYF.

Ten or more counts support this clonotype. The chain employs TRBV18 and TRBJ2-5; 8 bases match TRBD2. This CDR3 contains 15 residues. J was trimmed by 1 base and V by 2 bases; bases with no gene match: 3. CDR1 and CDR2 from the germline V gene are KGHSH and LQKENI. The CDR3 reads CASSPSAGGQETQYF. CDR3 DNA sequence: TGTGCCAGCTCACCAAGTGCGGGGGGCCAAGAGACCCAGTACTTC.

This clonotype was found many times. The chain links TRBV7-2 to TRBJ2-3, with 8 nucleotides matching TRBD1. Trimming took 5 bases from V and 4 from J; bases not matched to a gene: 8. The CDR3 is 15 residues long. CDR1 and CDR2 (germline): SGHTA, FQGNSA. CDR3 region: CASSPGGAWADTQYF. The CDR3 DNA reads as TGTGCCAGCAGCCCAGGGGGCGCATGGGCAGATACGCAGTATTTT.

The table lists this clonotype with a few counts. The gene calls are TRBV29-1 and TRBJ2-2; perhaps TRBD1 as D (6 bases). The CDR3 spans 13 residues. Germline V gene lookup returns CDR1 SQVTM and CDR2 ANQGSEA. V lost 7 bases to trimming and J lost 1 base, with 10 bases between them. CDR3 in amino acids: CSGSGENTGELFF. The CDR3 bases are TGCAGCGGCTCAGGGGAGAACACCGGGGAGCTGTTTTTT.

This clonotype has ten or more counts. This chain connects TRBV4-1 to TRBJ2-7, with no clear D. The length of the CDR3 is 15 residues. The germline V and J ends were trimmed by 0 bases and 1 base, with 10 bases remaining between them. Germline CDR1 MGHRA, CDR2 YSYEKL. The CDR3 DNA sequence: TGCGCCAGCAGCCAAGATCCGTTGGGGTCCTACGAGCAGTACGTC. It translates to CASSQDPLGSYEQYV.

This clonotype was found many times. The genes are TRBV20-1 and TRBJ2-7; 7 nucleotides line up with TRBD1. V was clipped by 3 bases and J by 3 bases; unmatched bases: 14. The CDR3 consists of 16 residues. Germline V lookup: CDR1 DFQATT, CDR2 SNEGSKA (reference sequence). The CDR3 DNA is TGCAGTGCTAGTAAGACCGGACAGGACTTTAGCTACGAGCAGTACTTC. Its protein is CSASKTGQDFSYEQYF.

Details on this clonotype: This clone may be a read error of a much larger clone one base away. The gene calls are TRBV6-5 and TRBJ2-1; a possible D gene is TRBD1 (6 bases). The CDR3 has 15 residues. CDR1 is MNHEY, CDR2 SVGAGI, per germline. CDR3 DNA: TGTGCCAGCAGTTACTCCGGGACAATTAACAATGTGCAGTTCTTC. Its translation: CASSYSGTINNVQFF.

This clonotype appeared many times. CDR3 nucleotide sequence: TGTGCCAGCAGTTTGGGGGACACTGGCTACACCTTC. Translation: CASSLGDTGYTF. The V gene is TRBV12-3 or TRBV12-4, the J gene TRBJ1-2; a possible D gene is TRBD1 (6 bases). With 3 bases removed from V and 7 bases from J, the gap between germline ends came to 9 bases. This CDR3 has 12 amino acids.

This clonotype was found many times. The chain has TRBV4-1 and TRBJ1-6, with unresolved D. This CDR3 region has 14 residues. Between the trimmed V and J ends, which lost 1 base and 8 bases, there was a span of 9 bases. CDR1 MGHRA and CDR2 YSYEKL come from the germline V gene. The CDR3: CASSQGWGDSPLHF. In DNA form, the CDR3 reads TGCGCCAGCAGCCAAGGATGGGGTGATTCACCCCTCCACTTT.

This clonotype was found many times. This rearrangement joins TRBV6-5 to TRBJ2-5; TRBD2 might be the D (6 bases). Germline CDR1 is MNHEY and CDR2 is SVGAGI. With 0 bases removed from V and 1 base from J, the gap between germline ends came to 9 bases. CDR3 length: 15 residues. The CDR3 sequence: CASSYSPGAQETQYF. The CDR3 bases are TGTGCCAGCAGTTACTCCCCGGGAGCCCAAGAGACCCAGTACTTC.

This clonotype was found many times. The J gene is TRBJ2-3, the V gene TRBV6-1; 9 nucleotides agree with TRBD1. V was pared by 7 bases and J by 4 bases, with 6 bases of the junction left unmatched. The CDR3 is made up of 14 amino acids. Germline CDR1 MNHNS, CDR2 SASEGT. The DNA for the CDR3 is TGTGCCAGCAACAGGGGGCCAATGGCAGATACGCAGTATTTT. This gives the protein CASNRGPMADTQYF.

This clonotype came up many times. CDR3 loop: CASSQQHRPLEGTDTQYF. Here the CDR3 DNA reads TGCGCCAGCAGCCAACAACACCGTCCGCTGGAAGGCACAGATACGCAGTATTTT. The J gene is TRBJ2-3, the V gene TRBV4-1, with unresolved D. The ends were cut back, 2 bases at V and 1 base at J, with 19 bases in the middle. This CDR3 has 18 amino acids. Per the germline V gene, CDR1 is MGHRA and CDR2 is YSYEKL.

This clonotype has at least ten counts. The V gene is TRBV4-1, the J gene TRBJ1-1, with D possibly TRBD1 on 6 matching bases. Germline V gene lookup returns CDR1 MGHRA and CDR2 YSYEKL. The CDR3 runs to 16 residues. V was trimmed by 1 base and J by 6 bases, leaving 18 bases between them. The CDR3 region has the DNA TGCGCCAGCAGCCAAGTGGGGGGCCAGGGGCTCTCTGAAGCTTTCTTT. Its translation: CASSQVGGQGLSEAFF.

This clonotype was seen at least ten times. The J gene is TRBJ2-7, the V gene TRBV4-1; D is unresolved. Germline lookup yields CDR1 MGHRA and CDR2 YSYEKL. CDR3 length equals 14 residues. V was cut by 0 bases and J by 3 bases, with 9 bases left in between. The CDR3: CASSQERELYEQYF. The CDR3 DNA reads TGCGCCAGCAGCCAAGAACGCGAACTCTACGAGCAGTACTTC.

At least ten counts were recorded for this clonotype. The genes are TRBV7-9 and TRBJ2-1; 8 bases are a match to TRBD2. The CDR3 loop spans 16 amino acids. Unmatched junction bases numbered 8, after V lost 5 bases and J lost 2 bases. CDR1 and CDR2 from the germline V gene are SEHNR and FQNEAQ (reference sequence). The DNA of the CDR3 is TGTGCCAGCAGCCACCAAGCGGGAGCGGCCTACAATGAGCAGTTCTTC. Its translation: CASSHQAGAAYNEQFF.

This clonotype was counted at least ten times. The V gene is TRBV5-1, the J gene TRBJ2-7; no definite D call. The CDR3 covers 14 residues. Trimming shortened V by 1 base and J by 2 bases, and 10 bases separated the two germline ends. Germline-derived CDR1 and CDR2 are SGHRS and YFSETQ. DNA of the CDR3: TGCGCCAGCAGCTTGTATACGGCCACCTACGAGCAGTACTTC. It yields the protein CASSLYTATYEQYF.

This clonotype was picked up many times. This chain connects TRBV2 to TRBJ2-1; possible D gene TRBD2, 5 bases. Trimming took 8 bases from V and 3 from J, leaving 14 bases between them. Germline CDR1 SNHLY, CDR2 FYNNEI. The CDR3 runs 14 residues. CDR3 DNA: TGTGCCAGCCATCTAAGAGGGTACTACAATGAGCAGTTCTTC. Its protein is CASHLRGYYNEQFF.

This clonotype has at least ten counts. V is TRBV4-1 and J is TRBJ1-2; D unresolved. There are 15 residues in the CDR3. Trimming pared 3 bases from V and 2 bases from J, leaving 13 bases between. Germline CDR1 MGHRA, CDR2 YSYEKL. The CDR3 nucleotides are TGCGCCAGCAGCCAGAGATTCGGTTACAACTATGGCTACACCTTC. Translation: CASSQRFGYNYGYTF.

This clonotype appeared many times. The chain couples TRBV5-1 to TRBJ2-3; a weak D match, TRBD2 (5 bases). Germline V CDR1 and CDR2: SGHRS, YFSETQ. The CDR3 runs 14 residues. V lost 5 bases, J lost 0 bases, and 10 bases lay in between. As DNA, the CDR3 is TGCGCCAGCAGTCCCGGGGAGAGCACAGATACGCAGTATTTT. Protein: CASSPGESTDTQYF.

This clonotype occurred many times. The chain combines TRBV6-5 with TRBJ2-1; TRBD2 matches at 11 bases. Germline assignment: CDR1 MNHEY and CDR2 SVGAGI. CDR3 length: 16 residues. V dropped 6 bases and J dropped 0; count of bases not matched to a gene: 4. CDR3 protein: CASRHSGGASYNEQFF. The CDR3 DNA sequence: TGTGCCAGCAGACATAGCGGGGGGGCCTCCTACAATGAGCAGTTCTTC.

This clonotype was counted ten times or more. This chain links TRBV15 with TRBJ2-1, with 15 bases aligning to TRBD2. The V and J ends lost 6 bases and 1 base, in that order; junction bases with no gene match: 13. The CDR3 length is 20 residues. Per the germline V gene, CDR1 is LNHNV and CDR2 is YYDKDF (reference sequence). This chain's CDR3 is CATRTHGGLAGGRSYNEQFF. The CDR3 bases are TGTGCCACCAGGACGCACGGGGGACTAGCGGGAGGTAGATCCTACAATGAGCAGTTCTTC.

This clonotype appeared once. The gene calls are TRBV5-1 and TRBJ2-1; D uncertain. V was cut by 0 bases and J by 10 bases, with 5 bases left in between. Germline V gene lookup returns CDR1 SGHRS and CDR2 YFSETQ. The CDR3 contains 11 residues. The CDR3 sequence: CASSLEWEQFF. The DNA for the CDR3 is TGCGCCAGCAGCTTGGAGTGGGAGCAGTTCTTC.

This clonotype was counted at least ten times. The CDR3 region is CASKETGGLNEKLFF. In DNA, the CDR3 is TGCGCCAGCAAGGAGACAGGGGGCTTAAATGAAAAACTGTTTTTT. The chain has TRBV5-1 and TRBJ1-4, with TRBD1 matching over 10 bases. The CDR3 extends over 15 amino acids. V trimming: 6 bases; J trimming: 5 bases; junction bases outside the gene matches: 7. Germline V gene lookup returns CDR1 SGHRS and CDR2 YFSETQ.

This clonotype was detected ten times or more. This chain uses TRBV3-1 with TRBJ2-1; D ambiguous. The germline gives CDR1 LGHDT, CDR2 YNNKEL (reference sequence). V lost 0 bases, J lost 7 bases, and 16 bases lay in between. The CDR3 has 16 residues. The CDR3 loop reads CASSQDLEAALNEQFF. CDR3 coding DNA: TGTGCCAGCAGCCAAGATTTAGAGGCCGCGTTAAATGAGCAGTTCTTC.

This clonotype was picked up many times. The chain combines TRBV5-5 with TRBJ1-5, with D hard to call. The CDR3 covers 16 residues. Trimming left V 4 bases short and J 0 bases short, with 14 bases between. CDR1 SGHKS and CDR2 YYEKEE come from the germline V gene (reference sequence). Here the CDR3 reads CASSRRDRDSNQPQHF. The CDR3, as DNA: TGTGCCAGCAGCCGCCGAGATCGGGATAGCAATCAGCCCCAGCATTTT.

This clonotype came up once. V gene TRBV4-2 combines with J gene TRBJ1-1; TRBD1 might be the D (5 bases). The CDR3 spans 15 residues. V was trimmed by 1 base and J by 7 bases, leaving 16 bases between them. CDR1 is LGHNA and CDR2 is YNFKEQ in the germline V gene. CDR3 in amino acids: CASSQGGVGGSEAFF. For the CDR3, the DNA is TGTGCCAGCAGCCAAGGGGGCGTCGGGGGGAGTGAAGCTTTCTTT.

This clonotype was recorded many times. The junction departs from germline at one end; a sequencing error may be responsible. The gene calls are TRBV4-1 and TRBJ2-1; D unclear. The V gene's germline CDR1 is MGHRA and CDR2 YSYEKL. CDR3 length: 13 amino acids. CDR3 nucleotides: TGCGCCAGCAGCCAAGCACAGTACAATGAGCATTTCTTC. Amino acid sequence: CASSQAQYNEHFF.

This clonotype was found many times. CDR3 nucleotide sequence: TGTGCCAGCGGCGTCTCCGGGGCAAGAAATGAAAAACTGTTTTTT. This sequence encodes CASGVSGARNEKLFF. The chain links TRBV6-1 to TRBJ1-4; tentatively, D is TRBD1 (5 bases). Germline-derived CDR1 and CDR2 are MNHNS and SASEGT. V gave up 8 bases and J gave up 5 bases, with 18 bases separating them. This CDR3 has 15 amino acids.

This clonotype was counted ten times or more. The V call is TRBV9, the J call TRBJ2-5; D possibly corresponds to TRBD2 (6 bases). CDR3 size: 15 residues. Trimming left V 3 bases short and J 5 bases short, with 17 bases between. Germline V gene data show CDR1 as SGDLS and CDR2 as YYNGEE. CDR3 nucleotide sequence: TGTGCCAGCAGCGATAGCGGAGTCACGGGGGAGACCCAGTACTTC. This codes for CASSDSGVTGETQYF.

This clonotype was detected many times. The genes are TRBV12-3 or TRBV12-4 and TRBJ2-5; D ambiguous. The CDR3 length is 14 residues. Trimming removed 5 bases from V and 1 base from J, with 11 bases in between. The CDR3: CASSRVPAQETQYF. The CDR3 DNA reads TGTGCCAGCAGTCGAGTCCCAGCCCAAGAGACCCAGTACTTC.

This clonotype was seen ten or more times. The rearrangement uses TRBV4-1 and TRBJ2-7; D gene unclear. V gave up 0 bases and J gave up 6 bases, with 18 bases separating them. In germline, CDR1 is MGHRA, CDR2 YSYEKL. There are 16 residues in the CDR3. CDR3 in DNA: TGCGCCAGCAGCCAAGATCTTTGGGAACCATCAGTCGAGCAGTACTTC. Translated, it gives CASSQDLWEPSVEQYF.

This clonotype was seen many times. This chain's CDR3 is CASSTTGINYGYTF. Written as DNA, the CDR3 is TGTGCCAGCAGCACAACAGGGATCAACTATGGCTACACCTTC. V usage is TRBV5-6 and J usage is TRBJ1-2; TRBD1 might be the D (6 bases). Between the trimmed V and J ends, which lost 4 bases and 2 bases, there was a span of 12 bases. CDR1 SGHDT and CDR2 YYEEEE come from the germline V gene. CDR3 length: 14 residues.